What follows are 3 T cell receptor beta chains derived from one specimen sequenced in a study of cytomegalovirus exposure and HLA in healthy donors. It was with 60 Vbeta and 13 Jbeta primers that the PCR ran. Assay: immunoSEQ multiplex PCR; the TCRdb copy retains only in-frame clones and omits some. The sample has 180,000 or so clones; 78% are singletons. The sequenced sample was PBMCs. Receptors were obtained from a female donor in good health and CMV-seronegative.

This clone turned up a few times. The gene calls are TRBV7-9 and TRBJ2-2; 10 positions match TRBD1. Per the germline V gene, CDR1 is SEHNR and CDR2 is FQNEAQ (reference sequence). The CDR3 has 13 amino acids. J gave up 6 bases and V 8 bases, and 3 bases lay outside the gene matches. The CDR3 spells CASVGQGAGELFF. The CDR3 DNA reads as TGTGCCAGCGTAGGACAGGGGGCCGGGGAGCTGTTTTTT.

V usage is TRBV10-2 and J usage is TRBJ2-1; 7 nucleotides line up with TRBD2. There are 16 residues in the CDR3. Trimming took 4 bases from V and 7 from J; bases not matched to a gene: 13. Germline V gene lookup returns CDR1 WSHSY and CDR2 SAAADI. Written as DNA, the CDR3 is TGCGCCAGCAGTGCTCCGACTAGCCCAACTAGAAATGAGCAGTTCTTC. Encoded protein: CASSAPTSPTRNEQFF.

The genes are TRBV9 and TRBJ2-7, with TRBD2 matching over 9 bases. Trimming removed 0 bases from V and 3 bases from J; junction bases left unmatched: 4. The CDR3 totals 15 residues. Germline assignment: CDR1 SGDLS and CDR2 YYNGEE. CDR3 amino acids: CASSVGSSGDYEQYF. The CDR3 DNA reads as TGTGCCAGCAGCGTAGGCTCTAGCGGGGACTACGAGCAGTACTTC.